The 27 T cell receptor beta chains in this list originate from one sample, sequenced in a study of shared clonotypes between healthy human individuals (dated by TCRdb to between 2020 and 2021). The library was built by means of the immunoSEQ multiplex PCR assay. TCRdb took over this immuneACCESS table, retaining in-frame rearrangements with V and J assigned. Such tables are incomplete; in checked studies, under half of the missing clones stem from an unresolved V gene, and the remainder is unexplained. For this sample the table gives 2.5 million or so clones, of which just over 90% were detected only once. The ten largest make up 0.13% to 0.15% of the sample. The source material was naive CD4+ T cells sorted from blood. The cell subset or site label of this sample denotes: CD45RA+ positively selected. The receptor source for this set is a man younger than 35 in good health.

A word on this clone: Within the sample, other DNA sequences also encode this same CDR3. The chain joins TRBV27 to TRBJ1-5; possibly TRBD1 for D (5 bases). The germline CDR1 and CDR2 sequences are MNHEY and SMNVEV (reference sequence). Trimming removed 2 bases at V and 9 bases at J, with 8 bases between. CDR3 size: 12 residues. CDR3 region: CASSLRGGPQHF. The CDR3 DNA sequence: TGTGCCAGCAGTTTAAGGGGTGGGCCCCAGCATTTT.

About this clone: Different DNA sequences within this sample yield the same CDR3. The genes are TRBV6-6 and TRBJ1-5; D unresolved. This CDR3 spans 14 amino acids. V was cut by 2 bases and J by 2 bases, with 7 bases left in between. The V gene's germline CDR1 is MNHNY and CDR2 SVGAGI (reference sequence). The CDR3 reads CASSYSGGNQPQHF. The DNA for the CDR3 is TGTGCCAGCAGTTACAGTGGGGGCAATCAGCCCCAGCATTTT.

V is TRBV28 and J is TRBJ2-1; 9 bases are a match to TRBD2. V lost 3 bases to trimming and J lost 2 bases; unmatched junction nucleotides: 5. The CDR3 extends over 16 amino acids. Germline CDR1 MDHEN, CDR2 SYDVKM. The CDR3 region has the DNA TGTGCCAGCAGTTTGCCTCTAGCGGGGCCCTACAATGAGCAGTTCTTC. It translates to CASSLPLAGPYNEQFF.

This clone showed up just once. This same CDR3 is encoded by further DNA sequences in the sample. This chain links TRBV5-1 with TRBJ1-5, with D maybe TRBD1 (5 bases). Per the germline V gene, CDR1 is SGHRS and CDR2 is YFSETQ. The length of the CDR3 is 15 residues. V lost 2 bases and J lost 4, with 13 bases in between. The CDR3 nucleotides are TGCGCCAGCAGCTTAGGGGCAGGGATAAATCAGCCCCAGCATTTT. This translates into CASSLGAGINQPQHF.

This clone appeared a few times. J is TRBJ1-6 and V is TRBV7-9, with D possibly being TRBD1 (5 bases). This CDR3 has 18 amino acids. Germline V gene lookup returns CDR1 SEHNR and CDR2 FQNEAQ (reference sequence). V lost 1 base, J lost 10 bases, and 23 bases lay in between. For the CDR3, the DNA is TGTGCCAGCAGCTTAGAGCCCGGGTTGTCAGGGAGGTCCTCACCCCTCCACTTT. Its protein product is CASSLEPGLSGRSSPLHF.

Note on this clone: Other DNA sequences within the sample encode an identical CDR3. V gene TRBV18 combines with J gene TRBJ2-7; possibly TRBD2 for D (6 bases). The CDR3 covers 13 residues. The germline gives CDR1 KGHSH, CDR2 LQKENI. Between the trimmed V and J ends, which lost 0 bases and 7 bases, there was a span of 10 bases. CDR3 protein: CASSPPGRGEQYF. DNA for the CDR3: TGTGCCAGCTCACCACCGGGCCGGGGGGAGCAGTACTTC.

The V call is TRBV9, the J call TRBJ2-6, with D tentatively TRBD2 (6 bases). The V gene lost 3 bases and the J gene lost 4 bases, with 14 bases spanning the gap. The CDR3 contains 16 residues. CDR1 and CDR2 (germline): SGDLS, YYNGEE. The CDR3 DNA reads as TGTGCCAGCAGCGCGCCGGAGGGACCCGGGGCCAACGTCCTGACTTTC. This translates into CASSAPEGPGANVLTF.

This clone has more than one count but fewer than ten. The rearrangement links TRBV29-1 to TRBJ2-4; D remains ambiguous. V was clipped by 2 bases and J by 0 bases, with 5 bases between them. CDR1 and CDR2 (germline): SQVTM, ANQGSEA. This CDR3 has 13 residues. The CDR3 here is CSVEPGAKNIQYF. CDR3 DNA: TGCAGCGTTGAACCAGGAGCCAAAAACATTCAGTACTTC.

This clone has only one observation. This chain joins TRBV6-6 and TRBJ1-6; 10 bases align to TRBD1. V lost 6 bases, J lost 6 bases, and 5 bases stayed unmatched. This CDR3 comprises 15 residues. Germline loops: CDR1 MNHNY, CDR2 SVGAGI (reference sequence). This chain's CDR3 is CASREDRGINSPLHF. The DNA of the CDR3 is TGTGCCAGCAGGGAGGACAGGGGGATTAATTCACCCCTCCACTTT.

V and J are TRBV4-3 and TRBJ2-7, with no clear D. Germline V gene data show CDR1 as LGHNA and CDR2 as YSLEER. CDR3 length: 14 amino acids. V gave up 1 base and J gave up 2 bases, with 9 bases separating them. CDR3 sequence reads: CASSQGTSTYEQYF. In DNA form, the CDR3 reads TGCGCCAGCAGCCAAGGGACGTCGACCTACGAGCAGTACTTC.

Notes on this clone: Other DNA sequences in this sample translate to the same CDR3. The CDR3 region is CSARALETQYF. The CDR3 DNA is TGCAGTGCTAGGGCCCTAGAGACCCAGTACTTC. V gene TRBV20-1 combines with J gene TRBJ2-5; the D is unclear. The CDR3 extends over 11 amino acids. The germline V gene has CDR1 DFQATT and CDR2 SNEGSKA (reference sequence). V lost 3 bases to trimming and J lost 4 bases, with 6 bases between them.

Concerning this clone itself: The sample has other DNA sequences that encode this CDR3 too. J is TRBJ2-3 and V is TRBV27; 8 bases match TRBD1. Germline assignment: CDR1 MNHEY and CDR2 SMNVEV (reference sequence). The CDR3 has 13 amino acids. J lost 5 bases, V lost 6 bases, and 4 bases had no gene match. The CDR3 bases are TGTGCCAGCAGAGGGACAGGCAGAGATACGCAGTATTTT. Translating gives CASRGTGRDTQYF.

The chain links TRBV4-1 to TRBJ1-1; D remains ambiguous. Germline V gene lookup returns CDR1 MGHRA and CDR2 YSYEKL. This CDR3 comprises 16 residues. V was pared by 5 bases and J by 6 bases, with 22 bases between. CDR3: CASSFAPYLGRAEAFF. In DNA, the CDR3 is TGCGCCAGCAGCTTCGCCCCCTATCTCGGTCGGGCTGAAGCTTTCTTT.

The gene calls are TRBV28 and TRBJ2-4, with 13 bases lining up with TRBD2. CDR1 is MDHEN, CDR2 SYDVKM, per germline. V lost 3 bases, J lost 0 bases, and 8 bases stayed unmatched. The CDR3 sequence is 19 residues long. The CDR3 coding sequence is TGTGCCAGCAGTTTTCCGGGACTAGCGGGGACATTAGCCAAAAACATTCAGTACTTC. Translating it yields CASSFPGLAGTLAKNIQYF.

The CDR3 sequence: CASIEGPGGTQYF. The DNA for the CDR3 is TGTGCCAGTATCGAGGGCCCAGGTGGGACCCAGTACTTC. This sequence joins TRBV19 and TRBJ2-5; D is perhaps TRBD2 (5 bases). The CDR3 spans 13 residues. Germline CDR1 LNHDA, CDR2 SQIVND (reference sequence). Trimming left V 7 bases short and J 7 bases short, with 16 bases between.

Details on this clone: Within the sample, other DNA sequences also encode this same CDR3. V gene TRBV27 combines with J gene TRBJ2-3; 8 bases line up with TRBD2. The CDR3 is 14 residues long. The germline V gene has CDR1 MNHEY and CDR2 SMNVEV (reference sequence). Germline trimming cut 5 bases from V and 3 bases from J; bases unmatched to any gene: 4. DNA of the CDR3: TGTGCCAGCAGTCTAGGACTAGCTACAGATACGCAGTATTTT. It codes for CASSLGLATDTQYF.

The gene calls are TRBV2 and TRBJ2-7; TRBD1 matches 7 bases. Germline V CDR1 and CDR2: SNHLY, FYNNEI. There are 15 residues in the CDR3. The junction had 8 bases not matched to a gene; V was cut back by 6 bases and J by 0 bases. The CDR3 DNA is TGTGCCAGCAGCCCGGCCAGGGGGAGCTCCTACGAGCAGTACTTC. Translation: CASSPARGSSYEQYF.

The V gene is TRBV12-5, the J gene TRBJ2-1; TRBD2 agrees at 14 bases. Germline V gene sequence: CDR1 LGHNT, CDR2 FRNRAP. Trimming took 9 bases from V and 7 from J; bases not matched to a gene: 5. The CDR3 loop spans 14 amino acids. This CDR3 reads CASATSGGANEQFF. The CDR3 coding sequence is TGTGCTAGCGCGACTAGCGGGGGGGCAAATGAGCAGTTCTTC. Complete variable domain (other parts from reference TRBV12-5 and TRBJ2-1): DARVTQTPRHKVTEMGQEVTMRCQPILGHNTVFWYRQTMMQGLELLAYFRNRAPLDDSGMPKDRFSAEMPDATLATLKIQPSEPRDSAVYFCASATSGGANEQFFGPGTRLTVL.

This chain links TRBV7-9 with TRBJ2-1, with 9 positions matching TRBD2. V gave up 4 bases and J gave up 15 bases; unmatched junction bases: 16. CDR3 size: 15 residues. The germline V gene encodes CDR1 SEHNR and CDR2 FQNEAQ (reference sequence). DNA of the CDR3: TGTGCCAGCAGCTCCCCGTCCGGGACTAGCTACCCGCGGTTCTTC. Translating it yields CASSSPSGTSYPRFF.

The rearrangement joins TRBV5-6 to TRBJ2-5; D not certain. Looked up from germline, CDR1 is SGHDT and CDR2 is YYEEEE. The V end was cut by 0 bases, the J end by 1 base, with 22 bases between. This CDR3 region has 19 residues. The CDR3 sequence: CASSLVGYGTTAFQETQYF. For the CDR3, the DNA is TGTGCCAGCAGCTTGGTAGGGTATGGTACCACCGCTTTCCAAGAGACCCAGTACTTC.

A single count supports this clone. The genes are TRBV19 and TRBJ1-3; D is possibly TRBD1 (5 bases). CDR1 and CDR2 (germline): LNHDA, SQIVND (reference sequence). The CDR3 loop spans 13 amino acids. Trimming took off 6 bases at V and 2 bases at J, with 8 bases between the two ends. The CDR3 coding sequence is TGTGCCAGTAGGAGGGGAGCTGGAAACACCATATATTTT. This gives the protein CASRRGAGNTIYF.

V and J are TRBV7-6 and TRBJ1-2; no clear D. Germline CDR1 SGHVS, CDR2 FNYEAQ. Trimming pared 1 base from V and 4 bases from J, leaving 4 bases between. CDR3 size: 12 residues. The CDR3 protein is CASSLDGYGYTF. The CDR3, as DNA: TGTGCCAGCAGCTTAGATGGCTATGGCTACACCTTC.

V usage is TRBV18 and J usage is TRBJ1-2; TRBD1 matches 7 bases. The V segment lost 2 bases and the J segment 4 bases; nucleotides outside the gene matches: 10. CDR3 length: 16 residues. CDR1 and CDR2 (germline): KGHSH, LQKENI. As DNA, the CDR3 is TGTGCCAGCTCACCAAGTCAGAGACAGGGACTCTATGGCTACACCTTC. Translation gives CASSPSQRQGLYGYTF.

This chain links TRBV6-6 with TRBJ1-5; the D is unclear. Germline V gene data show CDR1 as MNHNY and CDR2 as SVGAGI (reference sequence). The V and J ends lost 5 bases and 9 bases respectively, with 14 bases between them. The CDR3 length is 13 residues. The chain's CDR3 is CASSPSSWPPQHF. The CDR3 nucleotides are TGTGCCAGCAGTCCTTCGTCCTGGCCGCCCCAGCATTTT.

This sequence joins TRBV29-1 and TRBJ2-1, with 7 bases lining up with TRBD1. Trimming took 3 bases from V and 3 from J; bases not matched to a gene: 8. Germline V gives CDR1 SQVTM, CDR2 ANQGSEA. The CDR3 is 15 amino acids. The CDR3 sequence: CSVDGHRGHYNEQFF. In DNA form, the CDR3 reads TGCAGCGTTGACGGCCACAGGGGACACTACAATGAGCAGTTCTTC.

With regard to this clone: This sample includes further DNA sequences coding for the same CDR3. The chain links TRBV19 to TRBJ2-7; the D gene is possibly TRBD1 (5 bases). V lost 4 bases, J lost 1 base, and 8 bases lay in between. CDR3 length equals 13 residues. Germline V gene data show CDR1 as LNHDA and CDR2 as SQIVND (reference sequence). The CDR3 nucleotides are TGTGCCAGTAGTAGTTCAGGGTCCTACGAGCAGTACTTC. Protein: CASSSSGSYEQYF.

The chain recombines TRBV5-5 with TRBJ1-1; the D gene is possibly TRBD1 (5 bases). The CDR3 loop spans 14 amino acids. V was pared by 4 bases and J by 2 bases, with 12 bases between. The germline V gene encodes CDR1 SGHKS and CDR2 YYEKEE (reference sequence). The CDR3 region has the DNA TGTGCCAGCAGCATAAGACAGCCAAACACTGAAGCTTTCTTT. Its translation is CASSIRQPNTEAFF.